Below are 17 T cell receptor beta chains sequenced from a single sample in a study of blood T cell repertoires in COVID-19. The protocol was immunoSEQ multiplex PCR, while the TCRdb copy is restricted to in-frame clones and leaves out a portion. This table holds 320,000 or so clones, 85% found once. Sequenced sample: PBMCs or T cells enriched from blood (not recorded which). These receptors all come from a woman aged 25 to 39 who had been exposed to COVID-19.

This clone was seen at least ten times. This chain joins TRBV5-1 and TRBJ1-2; 9 nucleotides line up with TRBD1. V lost 2 bases and J lost 6; bases outside the gene matches: 8. CDR1 and CDR2 from the germline V gene are SGHRS and YFSETQ. This CDR3 is built from 15 residues. Here the CDR3 DNA reads TGCGCCAGCAGCTTCTTCCTGACAGGGGGAAATGGCTACACCTTC. Translated: CASSFFLTGGNGYTF. Together with reference TRBV5-1 and TRBJ1-2, the CDR3 gives the full variable domain: KAGVTQTPRYLIKTRGQQVTLSCSPISGHRSVSWYQQTPGQGLQFLFEYFSETQRNKGNFPGRFSGRQFSNSRSEMNVSTLELGDSALYLCASSFFLTGGNGYTFGSGTRLTVV.

This clone showed up just once. The chain has TRBV5-1 and TRBJ2-2; TRBD1 matches at 8 bases. This CDR3 has 16 amino acids. The germline V gene has CDR1 SGHRS and CDR2 YFSETQ. The ends lost 4 bases at V and 0 bases at J; junction bases unmatched: 5. The CDR3 loop is CASSSGQGPNTGELFF. CDR3 nucleotides: TGCGCCAGCAGCAGCGGACAGGGTCCGAACACCGGGGAGCTGTTTTTT. The full variable domain, rest sourced from reference TRBV5-1 and TRBJ2-2, is KAGVTQTPRYLIKTRGQQVTLSCSPISGHRSVSWYQQTPGQGLQFLFEYFSETQRNKGNFPGRFSGRQFSNSRSEMNVSTLELGDSALYLCASSSGQGPNTGELFFGEGSRLTVL.

This rearrangement joins TRBV9 to TRBJ2-7; tentative D call: TRBD2 (6 bases). The CDR3 is 15 amino acids. Germline loops: CDR1 SGDLS, CDR2 YYNGEE. V lost 0 bases and J 4 bases, leaving 14 bases between the germline ends. CDR3: CASSVGSSGWYEQYF. The CDR3 DNA reads as TGTGCCAGCAGCGTAGGATCAAGCGGGTGGTACGAGCAGTACTTC.

This chain joins TRBV6-6 and TRBJ2-2; 8 bases are shared with TRBD2. The CDR3 contains 16 residues. Germline V CDR1 and CDR2: MNHNY, SVGAGI (reference sequence). After removal of 7 bases from V and 4 bases from J, the junction contained 11 bases not matched to a gene. CDR3 nucleotides: TGTGCCAGCACTACCCGGGGGGGACACCTCACCGGGGAGCTGTTTTTT. Amino acid sequence: CASTTRGGHLTGELFF.

This chain links TRBV6-5 with TRBJ2-2; 8 positions match TRBD2. CDR3 size: 15 residues. In germline, CDR1 is MNHEY, CDR2 SVGAGI. Trimming cost V 5 bases and J 2 bases; bases outside gene matches: 4. The CDR3 protein is CASSPGGANTGELFF. DNA for the CDR3: TGTGCCAGCAGTCCCGGGGGGGCTAACACCGGGGAGCTGTTTTTT.

The rearrangement uses TRBV5-8 and TRBJ1-5; D uncertain. Deletions cut 1 base from V and 4 bases from J, with 6 bases between. The CDR3 runs 13 residues. Looked up from germline, CDR1 is SGHTS and CDR2 is YDEGEE. CDR3: CASSLIGNQPQHF. CDR3 DNA: TGTGCCAGCAGCTTGATCGGTAATCAGCCCCAGCATTTT.

The J gene is TRBJ2-7, the V gene TRBV18, with TRBD1 matching over 9 bases. The CDR3 has 15 residues. Germline CDR1 and CDR2: KGHSH and LQKENI. After removal of 1 base from V and 5 bases from J, the junction contained 6 bases not matched to a gene. CDR3 bases: TGTGCCAGCTCACCACGGGAACAGGGGGCGGACGAGCAGTACTTC. Encoded protein: CASSPREQGADEQYF.

The CDR3 sequence is CASSIAGGRADTQYF. CDR3 coding DNA: TGTGCCTCCTCAATAGCGGGGGGGCGGGCAGATACGCAGTATTTT. The chain joins TRBV30 to TRBJ2-3, with 11 bases that match TRBD2. Germline V gene lookup returns CDR1 GTSNPN and CDR2 SVGIG (reference sequence). This CDR3 spans 15 amino acids. Unmatched junction bases numbered 10, after V lost 7 bases and J lost 4 bases.

V is TRBV6-4 and J is TRBJ2-6; D call uncertain. Deletions cut 5 bases from V and 4 bases from J, with 6 bases between. The CDR3 contains 13 residues. Germline V CDR1 and CDR2: MRHNA, SNTAGT. The CDR3 DNA is TGTGCCAGCAGTTCCCTCGGGGCCAACGTCCTGACTTTC. Encoded protein: CASSSLGANVLTF.

The chain couples TRBV19 to TRBJ1-1, with 8 nucleotides matching TRBD1. V was pared by 3 bases and J by 4 bases, with 1 base of the junction left unmatched. This CDR3 is built from 13 residues. Germline CDR1 is LNHDA and CDR2 is SQIVND (reference sequence). The CDR3 loop reads CASSIDRGTEAFF. For the CDR3, the DNA is TGTGCCAGTAGTATCGACAGGGGCACTGAAGCTTTCTTT.

V and J are TRBV28 and TRBJ2-5, with 9 bases lining up with TRBD2. The CDR3 totals 16 residues. V dropped 6 bases and J dropped 3; count of bases not matched to a gene: 11. The germline V gene encodes CDR1 MDHEN and CDR2 SYDVKM. The CDR3 here is CASRPQRGEMEETQYF. CDR3 nucleotides: TGTGCCAGCAGGCCCCAGCGGGGGGAAATGGAAGAGACCCAGTACTTC.

The chain recombines TRBV6-2 or TRBV6-3 with TRBJ2-7; D may be TRBD1 (6 bases). CDR1 is MNHEY and CDR2 is SVGEGT in the germline V gene. The germline V and J ends were trimmed by 4 bases and 2 bases, with 18 bases remaining between them. CDR3 length equals 16 residues. The CDR3 DNA follows: TGTGCCAGCAGTTCCCGGGACACTACGGGCACCTACGAGCAGTACTTC. Encoded protein: CASSSRDTTGTYEQYF.

This chain links TRBV7-2 with TRBJ2-2, with D unclear. CDR1 is SGHTA and CDR2 is FQGNSA in the germline V gene. There are 13 residues in the CDR3. The V gene lost 5 bases and the J gene lost 6 bases, with 10 bases spanning the gap. In nucleotides, the CDR3 is TGTGCCAGCAGCATAAGTCGGGCCGGGGAGCTGTTTTTT. Protein product: CASSISRAGELFF.

This chain links TRBV2 with TRBJ1-4; perhaps TRBD1 as D (6 bases). The CDR3 covers 13 residues. In germline, CDR1 is SNHLY, CDR2 FYNNEI. The CDR3 region is CATSRGGNEKLFF. In DNA form, the CDR3 reads TGTGCGACTTCGCGAGGGGGTAATGAAAAACTGTTTTTT.

This clone appeared a few times. This sequence joins TRBV7-2 and TRBJ2-5; 8 bases match TRBD2. The germline CDR1 and CDR2 sequences are SGHTA and FQGNSA. Losses at the gene ends were 2 bases for V and 5 bases for J; bases not matched to a gene: 7. The length of the CDR3 is 15 residues. This CDR3 reads CASSLRSGSMETQYF. The CDR3 region has the DNA TGTGCCAGCAGCTTAAGGAGCGGGAGCATGGAGACCCAGTACTTC.

V gene TRBV16 combines with J gene TRBJ1-1; TRBD1 is a possible D gene (5 bases). This CDR3 has 14 residues. V lost 4 bases to trimming and J lost 1 base, with 10 bases between them. Germline V gene data show CDR1 as KGHSY and CDR2 as FQNENV. The CDR3, as DNA: TGTGCCAGCAGCCCAAGGGGTGGGAACACTGAAGCTTTCTTT. Encoded protein: CASSPRGGNTEAFF.

This rearrangement joins TRBV3-1 (or the pseudogene TRBV3-2) to TRBJ2-1, with a tentative D call TRBD2 (5 bases). This CDR3 comprises 13 residues. CDR1 is LGHDT, CDR2 YNNKEL, per germline (reference sequence). Trimming took 1 base from V and 9 from J, leaving 10 bases between them. Written as DNA, the CDR3 is TGTGCCAGCAGCCAAGCTCGGGGTGCTGAGCAGTTCTTC. It translates to CASSQARGAEQFF.